This TCR beta chain appears in the sequencing data of a study of T cell responses to AZD1222 COVID-19 vaccine. Study-level results: Regions 160-218 and 743-854 dominated among vaccine-associated CD4 TCRs spanning spike. A rise in Spike-specific TCR breadth and depth followed two AZD1222 doses.

This clone came up once. Its antigen is currently unknown. The repertoire was sequenced with immunoSEQ multiplex PCR; TCRdb's copy has only in-frame clones and lacks some. The sample lists 150,000 to 200,000 clones; 80% to 95% were seen once. The CDR3 covers 16 residues. Deletions cut 6 bases from V and 0 bases from J, with 14 bases between. From germline, CDR1 is WSHSY and CDR2 SAAADI. Here the sequenced sample was peripheral blood, taken on day 0 of AZD1222 vaccination. The genes are TRBV10-2 and TRBJ2-2; perhaps D is TRBD1 or TRBD2 (6 bases each). The receptor was derived from an adult in good health. The CDR3 region is CASRRGASTNTGELFF. The CDR3 DNA follows: TGCGCCAGCAGGAGGGGGGCATCGACGAACACCGGGGAGCTGTTTTTT.